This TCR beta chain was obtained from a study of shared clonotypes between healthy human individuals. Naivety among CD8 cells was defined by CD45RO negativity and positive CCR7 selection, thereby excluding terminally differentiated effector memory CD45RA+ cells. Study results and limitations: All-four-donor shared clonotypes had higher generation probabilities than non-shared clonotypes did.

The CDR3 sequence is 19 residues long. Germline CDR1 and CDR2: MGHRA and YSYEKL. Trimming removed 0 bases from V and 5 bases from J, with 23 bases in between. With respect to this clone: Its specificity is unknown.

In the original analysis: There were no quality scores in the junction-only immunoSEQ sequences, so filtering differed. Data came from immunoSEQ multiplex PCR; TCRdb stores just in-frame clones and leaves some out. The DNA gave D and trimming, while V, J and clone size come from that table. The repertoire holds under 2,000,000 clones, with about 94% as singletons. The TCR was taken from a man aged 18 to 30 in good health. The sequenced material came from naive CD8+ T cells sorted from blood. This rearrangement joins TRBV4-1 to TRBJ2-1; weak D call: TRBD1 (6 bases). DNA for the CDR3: TGCGCCAGCAGCCAAGATCAGGGGTCCCTCAGGGGCCTACACAATGAGCAGTTCTTC. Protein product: CASSQDQGSLRGLHNEQFF.